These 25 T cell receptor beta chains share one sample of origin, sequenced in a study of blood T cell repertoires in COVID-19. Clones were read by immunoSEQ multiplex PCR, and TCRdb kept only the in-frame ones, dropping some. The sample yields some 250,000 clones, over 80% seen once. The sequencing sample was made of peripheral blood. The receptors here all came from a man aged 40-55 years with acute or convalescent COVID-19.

The CDR3 protein is CASSLAPDINSPLHF. CDR3 bases: TGCGCCAGCAGCTTGGCCCCGGACATAAATTCACCCCTCCACTTT. The chain has TRBV5-1 and TRBJ1-6, with a tentative D call TRBD1 (5 bases). CDR1 SGHRS and CDR2 YFSETQ come from the germline V gene. CDR3 size: 15 residues. V was cut by 0 bases and J by 7 bases, with 11 bases left in between.

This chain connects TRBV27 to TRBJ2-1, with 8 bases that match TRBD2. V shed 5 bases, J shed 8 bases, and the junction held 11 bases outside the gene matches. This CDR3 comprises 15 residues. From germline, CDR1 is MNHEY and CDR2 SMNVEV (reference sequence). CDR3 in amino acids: CASSQPGLEIDEQFF. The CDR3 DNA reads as TGTGCCAGCAGTCAACCGGGACTAGAGATCGATGAGCAGTTCTTC.

CDR3 protein: CASSSDRVGKYNEQFF. The CDR3 bases are TGTGCCAGCAGCTCCGACAGGGTTGGGAAGTACAATGAGCAGTTCTTC. The chain recombines TRBV5-4 with TRBJ2-1; TRBD1 matches at 7 bases. This CDR3 contains 16 residues. CDR1 SGHNT and CDR2 YYREEE come from the germline V gene (reference sequence). J lost 4 bases, V lost 3 bases, and 10 bases had no gene match.

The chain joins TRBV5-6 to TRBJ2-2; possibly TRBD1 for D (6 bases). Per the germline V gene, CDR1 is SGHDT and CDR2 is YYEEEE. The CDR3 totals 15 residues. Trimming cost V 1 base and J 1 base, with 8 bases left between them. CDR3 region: CASSLRQVNTGELFF. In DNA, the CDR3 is TGTGCCAGCAGCTTGAGACAGGTGAACACCGGGGAGCTGTTTTTT.

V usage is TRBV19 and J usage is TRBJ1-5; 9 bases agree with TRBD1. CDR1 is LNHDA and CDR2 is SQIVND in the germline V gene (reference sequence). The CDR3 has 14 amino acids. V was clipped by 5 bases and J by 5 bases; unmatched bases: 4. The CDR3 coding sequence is TGTGCCAGTAGTTGGACAGGGGAAGATCAGCCCCAGCATTTT. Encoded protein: CASSWTGEDQPQHF.

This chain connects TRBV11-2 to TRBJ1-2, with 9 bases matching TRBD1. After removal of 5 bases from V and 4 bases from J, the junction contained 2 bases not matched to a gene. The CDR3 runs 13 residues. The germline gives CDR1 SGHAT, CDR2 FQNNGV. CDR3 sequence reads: CASSPGQGYGYTF. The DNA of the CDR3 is TGTGCCAGCAGCCCGGGACAGGGCTATGGCTACACCTTC. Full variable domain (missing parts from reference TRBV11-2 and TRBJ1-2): EAGVAQSPRYKIIEKRQSVAFWCNPISGHATLYWYQQILGQGPKLLIQFQNNGVVDDSQLPKDRFSAERLKGVDSTLKIQPAKLEDSAVYLCASSPGQGYGYTFGSGTRLTVV.

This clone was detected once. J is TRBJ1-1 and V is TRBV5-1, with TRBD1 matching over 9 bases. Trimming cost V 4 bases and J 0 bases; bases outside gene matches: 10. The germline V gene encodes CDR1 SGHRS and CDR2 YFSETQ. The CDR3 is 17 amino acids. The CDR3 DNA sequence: TGCGCCAGCAGCCCACCGGGACAGGGAATTATGAACACTGAAGCTTTCTTT. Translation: CASSPPGQGIMNTEAFF.

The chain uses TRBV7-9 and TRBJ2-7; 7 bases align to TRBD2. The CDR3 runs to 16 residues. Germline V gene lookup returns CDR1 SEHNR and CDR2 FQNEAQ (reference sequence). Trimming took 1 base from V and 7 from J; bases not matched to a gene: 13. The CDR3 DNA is TGTGCCAGCAGCTTAGTACGGGGCGGGAGATCGGGGGAGCAGTACTTC. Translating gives CASSLVRGGRSGEQYF.

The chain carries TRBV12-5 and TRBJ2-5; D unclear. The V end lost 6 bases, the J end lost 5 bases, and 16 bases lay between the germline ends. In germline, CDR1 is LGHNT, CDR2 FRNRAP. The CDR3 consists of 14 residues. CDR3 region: CASGFAPNEETQYF. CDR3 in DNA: TGTGCTAGTGGATTTGCCCCAAACGAGGAGACCCAGTACTTC.

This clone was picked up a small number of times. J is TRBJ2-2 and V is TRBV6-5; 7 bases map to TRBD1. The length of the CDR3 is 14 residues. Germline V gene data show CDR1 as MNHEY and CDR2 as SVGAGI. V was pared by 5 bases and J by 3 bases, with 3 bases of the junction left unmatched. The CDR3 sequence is CASSPGQHTGELFF. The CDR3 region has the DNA TGTGCCAGCAGTCCGGGACAGCACACCGGGGAGCTGTTTTTT.

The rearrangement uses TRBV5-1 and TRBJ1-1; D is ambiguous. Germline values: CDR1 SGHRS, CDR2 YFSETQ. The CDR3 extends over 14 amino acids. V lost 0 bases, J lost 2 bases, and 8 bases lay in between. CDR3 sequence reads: CASSLGGRNTEAFF. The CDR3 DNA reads TGCGCCAGCAGCTTGGGCGGGCGAAACACTGAAGCTTTCTTT.

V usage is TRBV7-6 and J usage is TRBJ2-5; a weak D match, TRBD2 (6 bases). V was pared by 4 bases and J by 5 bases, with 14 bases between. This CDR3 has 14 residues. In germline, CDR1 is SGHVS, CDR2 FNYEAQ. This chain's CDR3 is CASSSAGLGETQYF. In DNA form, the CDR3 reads TGTGCCAGCAGCTCAGCGGGCCTCGGTGAGACCCAGTACTTC.

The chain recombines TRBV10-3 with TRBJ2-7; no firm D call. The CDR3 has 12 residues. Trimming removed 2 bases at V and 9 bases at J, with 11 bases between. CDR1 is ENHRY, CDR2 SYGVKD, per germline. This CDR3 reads CAISEQRIGQYF. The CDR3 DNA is TGTGCCATCAGTGAGCAAAGAATCGGGCAGTACTTC.

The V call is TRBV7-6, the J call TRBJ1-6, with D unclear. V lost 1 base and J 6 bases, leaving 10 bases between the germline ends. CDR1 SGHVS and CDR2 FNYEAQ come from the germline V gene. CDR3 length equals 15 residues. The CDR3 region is CASSLGSTTNSPLHF. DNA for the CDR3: TGTGCCAGCAGCTTAGGTTCCACTACTAATTCACCCCTCCACTTT. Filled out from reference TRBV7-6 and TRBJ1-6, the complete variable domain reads GAGVSQSPRYKVTKRGQDVALRCDPISGHVSLYWYRQALGQGPEFLTYFNYEAQQDKSGLPNDRFSAERPEGSISTLTIQRTEQRDSAMYRCASSLGSTTNSPLHFGNGTRLTVT.

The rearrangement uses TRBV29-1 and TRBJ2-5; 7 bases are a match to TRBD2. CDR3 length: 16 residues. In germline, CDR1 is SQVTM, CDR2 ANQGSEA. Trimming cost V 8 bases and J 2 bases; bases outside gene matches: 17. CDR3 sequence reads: CSTGGKGGVWQETQYF. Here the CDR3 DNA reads TGCAGCACTGGAGGGAAGGGAGGGGTATGGCAAGAGACCCAGTACTTC.

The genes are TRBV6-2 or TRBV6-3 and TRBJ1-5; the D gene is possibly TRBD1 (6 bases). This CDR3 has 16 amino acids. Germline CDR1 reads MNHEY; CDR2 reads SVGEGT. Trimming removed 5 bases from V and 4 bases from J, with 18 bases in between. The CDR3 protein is CASSVASGQLNQPQHF. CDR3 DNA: TGTGCCAGCAGTGTTGCTTCTGGACAGTTAAATCAGCCCCAGCATTTT.

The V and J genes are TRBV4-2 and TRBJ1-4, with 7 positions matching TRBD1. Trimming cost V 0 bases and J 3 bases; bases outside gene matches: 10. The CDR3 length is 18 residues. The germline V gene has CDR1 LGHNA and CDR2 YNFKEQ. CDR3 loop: CASSQDLAGGASNEKLFF. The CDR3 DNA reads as TGTGCCAGCAGCCAAGATCTGGCAGGGGGAGCGTCTAATGAAAAACTGTTTTTT.

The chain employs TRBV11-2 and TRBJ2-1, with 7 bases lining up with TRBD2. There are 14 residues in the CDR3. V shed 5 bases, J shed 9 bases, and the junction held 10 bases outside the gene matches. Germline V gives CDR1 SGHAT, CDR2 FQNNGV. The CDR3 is CASSRGVEVPEQFF. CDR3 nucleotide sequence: TGTGCCAGCAGCCGGGGGGTCGAGGTTCCTGAGCAGTTCTTC.

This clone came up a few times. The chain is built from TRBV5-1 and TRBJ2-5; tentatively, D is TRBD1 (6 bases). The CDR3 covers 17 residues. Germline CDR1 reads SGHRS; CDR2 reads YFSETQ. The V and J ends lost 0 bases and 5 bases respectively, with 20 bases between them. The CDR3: CASSLAYRGGAVETQYF. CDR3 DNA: TGCGCCAGCAGCTTGGCCTATAGAGGGGGAGCCGTGGAGACCCAGTACTTC.

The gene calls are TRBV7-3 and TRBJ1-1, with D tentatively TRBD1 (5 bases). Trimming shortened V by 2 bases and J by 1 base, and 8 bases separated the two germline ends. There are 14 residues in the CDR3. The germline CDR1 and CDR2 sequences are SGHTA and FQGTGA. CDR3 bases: TGTGCCAGCAGCTTAGGGGGAGGGAACACTGAAGCTTTCTTT. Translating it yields CASSLGGGNTEAFF.

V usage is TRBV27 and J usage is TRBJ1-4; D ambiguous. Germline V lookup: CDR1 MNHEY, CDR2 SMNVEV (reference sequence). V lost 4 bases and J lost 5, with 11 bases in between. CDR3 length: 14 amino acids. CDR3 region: CASSSRVKNEKLFF. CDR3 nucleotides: TGTGCCAGCAGTTCCCGGGTAAAAAATGAAAAACTGTTTTTT.

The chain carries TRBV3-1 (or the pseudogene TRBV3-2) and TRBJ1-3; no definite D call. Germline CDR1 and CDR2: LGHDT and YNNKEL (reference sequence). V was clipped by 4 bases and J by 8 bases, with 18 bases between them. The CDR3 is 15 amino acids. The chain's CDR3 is CASSLTDGGWDTIYF. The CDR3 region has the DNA TGTGCCAGCAGCCTCACTGACGGAGGGTGGGACACCATATATTTT.

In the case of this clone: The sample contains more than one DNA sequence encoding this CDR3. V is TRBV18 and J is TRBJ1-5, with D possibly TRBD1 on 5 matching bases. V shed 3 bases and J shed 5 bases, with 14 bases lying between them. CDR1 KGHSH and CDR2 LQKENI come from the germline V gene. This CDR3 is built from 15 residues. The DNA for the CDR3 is TGTGCCAGCTCACCCCCGGGGGGAAGGGATCAGCCCCAGCATTTT. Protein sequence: CASSPPGGRDQPQHF. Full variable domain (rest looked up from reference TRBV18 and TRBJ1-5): NAGVMQNPRHLVRRRGQEARLRCSPMKGHSHVYWYRQLPEEGLKFMVYLQKENIIDESGMPKERFSAEFPKEGPSILRIQQVVRGDSAAYFCASSPPGGRDQPQHFGDGTRLSIL.

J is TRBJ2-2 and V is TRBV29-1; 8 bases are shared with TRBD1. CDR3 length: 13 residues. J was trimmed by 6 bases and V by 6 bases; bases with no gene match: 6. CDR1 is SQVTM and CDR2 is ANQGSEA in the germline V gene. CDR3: CSVRDRGSGELFF. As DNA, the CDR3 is TGCAGCGTCCGAGACAGGGGTTCCGGGGAGCTGTTTTTT.

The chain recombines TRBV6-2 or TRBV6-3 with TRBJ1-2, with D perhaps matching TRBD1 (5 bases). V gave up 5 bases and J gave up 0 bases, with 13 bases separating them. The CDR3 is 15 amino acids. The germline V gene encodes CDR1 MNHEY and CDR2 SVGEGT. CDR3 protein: CASSPFRATNYGYTF. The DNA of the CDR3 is TGTGCCAGCAGTCCCTTCAGGGCCACTAACTATGGCTACACCTTC.